The 25 T cell receptor beta chains below all came from one sample that was sequenced in a study of sequential checkpoint blockade in melanoma. Treatment defined: randomized to nivolumab then ipilimumab (arm A) or the reverse (arm B). Some clones are missing from TCRdb's copy, which holds only in-frame ones; the method was immunoSEQ multiplex PCR. The data show 20,000 or so clones, more than 70% seen once. The sequences come from CD8+ T cells sorted from blood (inferred from file names), collected from a patient given nivolumab and ipilimumab in sequence. The receptors were sampled from a human donor with melanoma.

V gene TRBV28 combines with J gene TRBJ2-7; a weak D match, TRBD2 (5 bases). This CDR3 region has 13 residues. Germline CDR1 is MDHEN and CDR2 is SYDVKM. V was pared by 8 bases and J by 0 bases, with 11 bases between. CDR3 sequence reads: CASEAENSYEQYF. In DNA form, the CDR3 reads TGTGCCAGCGAAGCGGAGAACTCCTACGAGCAGTACTTC.

This chain connects TRBV2 to TRBJ1-1; weak D call: TRBD1 (6 bases). The V end lost 9 bases, the J end lost 0 bases, and 11 bases lay between the germline ends. Per the germline V gene, CDR1 is SNHLY and CDR2 is FYNNEI. The CDR3 is 13 amino acids. In nucleotides, the CDR3 is TGTGCCAGAACCGGGACAATGAACACTGAAGCTTTCTTT. Translated, it gives CARTGTMNTEAFF.

This clone was seen a single time. The chain combines TRBV7-8 with TRBJ2-7; 7 positions agree with TRBD2. Germline CDR1 reads SGHVS; CDR2 reads FQNEAQ. The CDR3 consists of 15 residues. V shed 1 base and J 3 bases; nucleotides not matched to a gene: 6. The CDR3: CASSLEAGPNYEQYF. The DNA for the CDR3 is TGTGCCAGCAGCTTAGAAGCGGGGCCAAACTACGAGCAGTACTTC. Combining the CDR3 with reference TRBV7-8 and TRBJ2-7 gives the whole variable domain GAGVSQSPRYKVAKRGQDVALRCDPISGHVSLFWYQQALGQGPEFLTYFQNEAQLDKSGLPSDRFFAERPEGSVSTLKIQRTQQEDSAVYLCASSLEAGPNYEQYFGPGTRLTVT.

This clone was recorded once. The genes are TRBV28 and TRBJ1-2; 9 positions match TRBD1. CDR3 length equals 12 residues. Germline assignment: CDR1 MDHEN and CDR2 SYDVKM. V shed 2 bases and J 8 bases; nucleotides not matched to a gene: 0. The DNA of the CDR3 is TGTGCCAGCAGTTTAACAGGGGGCGGCTACACCTTC. This codes for CASSLTGGGYTF.

V usage is TRBV4-2 and J usage is TRBJ1-1; maybe TRBD1 (6 bases). Looked up from germline, CDR1 is LGHNA and CDR2 is YNFKEQ. The CDR3 sequence is 14 residues long. V was cut by 0 bases and J by 3 bases, with 8 bases left in between. The CDR3 protein is CASSQDRGDTEAFF. For the CDR3, the DNA is TGTGCCAGCAGCCAAGACAGGGGTGACACTGAAGCTTTCTTT.

This clone came up a few times. This chain links TRBV5-8 with TRBJ1-3, with 8 bases matching TRBD1. Trimming cost V 4 bases and J 2 bases; bases outside gene matches: 5. This CDR3 region has 15 residues. Per germline, CDR1 SGHTS and CDR2 YDEGEE. The CDR3 DNA is TGTGCCAGCAGCCGGGACAGGACAACTGGAAACACCATATATTTT. Its translation is CASSRDRTTGNTIYF.

This clone appeared a few times. V is TRBV10-1 and J is TRBJ1-1; 7 nucleotides agree with TRBD1. The V gene end was trimmed by 4 bases and the J gene end by 5 bases; junction bases not matched to a gene: 4. Germline V gives CDR1 WNHNN, CDR2 SYGVQD (reference sequence). The CDR3 has 13 amino acids. CDR3 DNA: TGCGCCAGCAGTGCGAGACAGGGAACTGAAGCTTTCTTT. It translates to CASSARQGTEAFF.

The rearrangement joins TRBV19 to TRBJ1-5; 7 bases fit TRBD1. CDR1 is LNHDA, CDR2 SQIVND, per germline (reference sequence). V was clipped by 9 bases and J by 4 bases; unmatched bases: 9. This CDR3 contains 14 residues. CDR3 sequence: CASGSGTENQPQHF. DNA for the CDR3: TGTGCCAGCGGATCAGGGACAGAGAATCAGCCCCAGCATTTT. Together with reference TRBV19 and TRBJ1-5, the CDR3 gives the full variable domain: DGGITQSPKYLFRKEGQNVTLSCEQNLNHDAMYWYRQDPGQGLRLIYYSQIVNDFQKGDIAEGYSVSREKKESFPLTVTSAQKNPTAFYLCASGSGTENQPQHFGDGTRLSIL.

CDR3 protein: CASSRAPTYEQYF. The CDR3 bases are TGTGCCAGCAGCCGCGCGCCCACCTACGAGCAGTACTTC. The chain carries TRBV27 and TRBJ2-7, with no clear D. V shed 6 bases and J shed 2 bases, with 11 bases lying between them. The CDR3 contains 13 residues. CDR1 and CDR2 (germline): MNHEY, SMNVEV (reference sequence).

This clone was counted only a few times. The rearrangement joins TRBV16 to TRBJ2-7; the D is unclear. The V end was cut by 4 bases, the J end by 2 bases, with 6 bases between. Germline V lookup: CDR1 KGHSY, CDR2 FQNENV. CDR3 length: 12 residues. CDR3 DNA sequence: TGTGCCAGCAGCCCCGAGGCCTACGAGCAGTACTTC. Translation gives CASSPEAYEQYF.

The chain employs TRBV5-1 and TRBJ1-2, with 7 bases fitting TRBD1. Germline assignment: CDR1 SGHRS and CDR2 YFSETQ. The junction had 5 bases not matched to a gene; V was cut back by 3 bases and J by 0 bases. The CDR3 covers 15 residues. The DNA for the CDR3 is TGCGCCAGCAGCTGGGACAGCACTACTAACTATGGCTACACCTTC. This gives the protein CASSWDSTTNYGYTF.

A single count supports this clone. The genes are TRBV27 and TRBJ1-2, with 7 bases identical to TRBD1. Germline V gene data show CDR1 as MNHEY and CDR2 as SMNVEV (reference sequence). CDR3 length: 12 amino acids. The junction had 1 base not matched to a gene; V was cut back by 8 bases and J by 1 base. The DNA for the CDR3 is TGTGCCAGCGCAGGGGGTAACTATGGCTACACCTTC. Translation gives CASAGGNYGYTF.

V and J are TRBV30 and TRBJ2-7, with 10 bases matching TRBD1. CDR1 is GTSNPN and CDR2 is SVGIG in the germline V gene (reference sequence). The CDR3 consists of 14 residues. V gave up 5 bases and J gave up 1 base; unmatched junction bases: 5. CDR3 sequence: CAWDRGLGSYEQYF. CDR3 sequence (DNA): TGTGCCTGGGACAGGGGGCTCGGGTCCTACGAGCAGTACTTC.

V usage is TRBV27 and J usage is TRBJ1-1, with 10 nucleotides matching TRBD1. The CDR3 runs to 14 residues. Trimming took 11 bases from V and 0 from J; bases not matched to a gene: 6. The germline gives CDR1 MNHEY, CDR2 SMNVEV (reference sequence). The CDR3 spells CACGDRGMNTEAFF. The CDR3 nucleotides read TGTGCCTGCGGGGACAGGGGCATGAACACTGAAGCTTTCTTT.

This clone came up once. The chain carries TRBV6-1 and TRBJ2-7; 7 positions agree with TRBD2. CDR1 is MNHNS and CDR2 is SASEGT in the germline V gene. With V trimmed by 5 bases and J by 3 bases, 10 bases remained unmatched. This CDR3 contains 15 residues. The CDR3 DNA is TGTGCCAGCAGTTCCCGGACTAGTTGGGGCTACGAGCAGTACTTC. Its translation is CASSSRTSWGYEQYF.

The chain combines TRBV18 with TRBJ2-7, with 9 nucleotides matching TRBD2. Germline values: CDR1 KGHSH, CDR2 LQKENI. V dropped 5 bases and J dropped 3; count of bases not matched to a gene: 14. CDR3 length equals 17 residues. CDR3 in amino acids: CASSSPTSGSGVYEQYF. The CDR3 DNA is TGTGCCAGCTCATCGCCGACTAGCGGCTCCGGGGTCTACGAGCAGTACTTC.

This CDR3 reads CASSGGPGQGRNTIYF. CDR3 sequence (DNA): TGTGCCAGCAGTGGGGGGCCGGGACAGGGAAGAAACACCATATATTTT. V gene TRBV6-1 combines with J gene TRBJ1-3; the match to TRBD1 covers 9 bases. Germline trimming cut 4 bases from V and 5 bases from J; bases unmatched to any gene: 9. The CDR3 length is 16 residues. Looked up from germline, CDR1 is MNHNS and CDR2 is SASEGT.

This chain joins TRBV28 and TRBJ2-1; 9 bases fit TRBD2. CDR1 MDHEN and CDR2 SYDVKM come from the germline V gene. V lost 1 base to trimming and J lost 5 bases; unmatched junction nucleotides: 6. This CDR3 has 16 residues. The CDR3 spells CASSLFGAGGHNEQFF. The CDR3 nucleotides read TGTGCCAGCAGTTTATTCGGAGCGGGAGGTCACAATGAGCAGTTCTTC.

There are a few counts of this clone. The chain is built from TRBV4-1 and TRBJ1-2, with D possibly matching TRBD1 (5 bases). Germline V lookup: CDR1 MGHRA, CDR2 YSYEKL. This CDR3 is 14 amino acids long. V was trimmed by 0 bases and J by 2 bases, leaving 7 bases between them. The CDR3 nucleotides read TGCGCCAGCAGCCAAGACAGGGAAAACTATGGCTACACCTTC. Translated, it gives CASSQDRENYGYTF.

This clone was observed a few times. V gene TRBV4-1 combines with J gene TRBJ1-1, with 10 bases identical to TRBD1. Germline CDR1 is MGHRA and CDR2 is YSYEKL. The CDR3 has 15 residues. The J segment lost 4 bases and the V segment lost 1 base, leaving 3 bases of the junction unmatched. For the CDR3, the DNA is TGCGCCAGCAGCCAAGGACAGGGGGCGTTCACTGAAGCTTTCTTT. Its protein product is CASSQGQGAFTEAFF.

The chain combines TRBV6-1 with TRBJ2-7, with D unclear. CDR3 length equals 12 residues. Trimming took off 5 bases at V and 7 bases at J, with 12 bases between the two ends. Germline V gene data show CDR1 as MNHNS and CDR2 as SASEGT. The CDR3 here is CASSLDTAEQYF. In DNA form, the CDR3 reads TGTGCCAGCAGTTTAGACACTGCAGAGCAGTACTTC.

This chain joins TRBV9 and TRBJ2-7; maybe TRBD1 (5 bases). Trimming shortened V by 3 bases and J by 2 bases, and 9 bases separated the two germline ends. Germline CDR1 reads SGDLS; CDR2 reads YYNGEE. This CDR3 has 13 residues. The CDR3 spells CASSGTSPYEQYF. In nucleotides, the CDR3 is TGTGCCAGCAGCGGGACATCCCCCTACGAGCAGTACTTC. Full variable domain (outside the CDR3, taken from reference TRBV9 and TRBJ2-7): DSGVTQTPKHLITATGQRVTLRCSPRSGDLSVYWYQQSLDQGLQFLIQYYNGEERAKGNILERFSAQQFPDLHSELNLSSLELGDSALYFCASSGTSPYEQYFGPGTRLTVT.

DNA for the CDR3: TGTGCCAGCAGCCAAGAGGAGCTGAACACTGAAGCTTTCTTT. This encodes CASSQEELNTEAFF. The genes are TRBV14 and TRBJ1-1, with D unclear. CDR1 is SGHDN, CDR2 FVKESK, per germline. CDR3 length: 14 residues. Trimming took 0 bases from V and 0 from J, leaving 5 bases between them.

The chain has TRBV23-1 and TRBJ1-1; TRBD1 aligns across 11 bases. TRBV23-1 is sorted into the ORF group, with uncertain function. This CDR3 spans 12 amino acids. V dropped 4 bases and J dropped 11; count of bases not matched to a gene: 3. Written as DNA, the CDR3 is TGCGCCAGCAGTCGGACAGGGGGCGCGGCTTTCTTT. Translation gives CASSRTGGAAFF.

This clone has more than one count but fewer than ten. This chain joins TRBV23-1 and TRBJ1-1; weak D call: TRBD1 (5 bases). TRBV23-1 is given ORF status, its function remaining uncertain. With 4 bases removed from V and 3 bases from J, the gap between germline ends came to 15 bases. The CDR3 is made up of 15 amino acids. The CDR3 coding sequence is TGCGCCAGCAGTCGCACGGGACGGGGGTACACTGAAGCTTTCTTT. Translation gives CASSRTGRGYTEAFF.